The sample holds one count of the clone carrying this T cell receptor beta chain. The repertoire was sequenced with immunoSEQ multiplex PCR; TCRdb's copy has only in-frame clones and lacks some. The top ten hold over 1% of the sample, which has roughly 47,000 clones, about 88% seen once. The data were obtained in a study of T cell changes during pregnancy in multiple sclerosis. The CDR3 totals 16 residues. Germline-derived CDR1 and CDR2 are MDHEN and SYDVKM. The V and J ends lost 10 bases and 0 bases respectively, with 19 bases between them. The sequencing here drew on CD4+ T cells from peripheral blood mononuclear cells, taken after pregnancy. The V and J genes are TRBV28 and TRBJ1-5; D is undetermined. The origin of this receptor is a female donor with multiple sclerosis, enrolled in a pregnancy study. The CDR3 loop reads CAITSFTDYSNQPQHF. CDR3 coding DNA: TGTGCCATCACCTCTTTCACGGACTATAGCAATCAGCCCCAGCATTTT.